This TCR beta chain was found in a study of T cell responses to AZD1222 COVID-19 vaccine. Whole-study context: Investigators merged groups given second doses at roughly 4 or roughly 12 weeks. Study observations and caveats: Of the AZD1222 recipients, only five to seven were seropositive at baseline. Vaccination with two AZD1222 doses was followed by a rise in Spike-specific TCR breadth and depth.

Comments on this clone: The antigen remains unidentified.

Measured with immunoSEQ multiplex PCR; TCRdb has only the in-frame clones, and not every one. The sample includes 45,000 to 60,000 clones, around 80% seen only once; the top ten take over 6.5%. Germline V gene sequence: CDR1 MNHEY, CDR2 SVGEGT. This CDR3 contains 15 residues. With 4 bases removed from V and 1 base from J, the gap between germline ends came to 10 bases. V is TRBV6-2 or TRBV6-3 and J is TRBJ2-2; D possibly corresponds to TRBD2 (6 bases). The starting material was peripheral blood, obtained on day 0 of AZD1222 vaccination. The receptor comes from an adult in good health. The CDR3 loop reads CASSFPGLNTGELFF. The CDR3 DNA follows: TGTGCCAGCAGTTTTCCGGGACTGAACACCGGGGAGCTGTTTTTT.